The 16 T cell receptor beta chains given below trace back to one sample, sequenced in a study of shared clonotypes between healthy human individuals. Assay used: immunoSEQ multiplex PCR; TCRdb lists only in-frame clones, some missing. The table shows about 600,000 clones, with more than 95% occurring only once. Sample: naive CD4+ T cells sorted from blood. The sample's subset: CD45RA+ positively selected. The source is a woman in her 30s in good health.

The rearrangement uses TRBV7-9 and TRBJ2-2; no reliable D call. CDR1 is SEHNR and CDR2 is FQNEAQ in the germline V gene (reference sequence). V gave up 7 bases and J gave up 0 bases, with 3 bases separating them. The CDR3 has 12 amino acids. The CDR3 sequence: CASTANTGELFF. In DNA form, the CDR3 reads TGTGCCAGCACAGCGAACACCGGGGAGCTGTTTTTT.

In DNA, the CDR3 is TGTGCCAGCAGCTTAGCGCGAGCGGGAGCTACCAATGAGCAGTTCTTC. Protein product: CASSLARAGATNEQFF. The J gene is TRBJ2-1, the V gene TRBV7-8; 8 bases match TRBD2. Germline CDR1 and CDR2: SGHVS and FQNEAQ. The J segment lost 6 bases and the V segment lost 0 bases, leaving 7 bases of the junction unmatched. The CDR3 covers 16 residues.

This chain uses TRBV4-1 with TRBJ2-7; D may match TRBD1 or TRBD2 (5 bases each). Germline-derived CDR1 and CDR2 are MGHRA and YSYEKL. This CDR3 comprises 14 residues. V was clipped by 3 bases and J by 7 bases, with 16 bases between them. CDR3 amino acids: CASSQELGVGEQYF. For the CDR3, the DNA is TGCGCCAGCAGCCAGGAACTGGGGGTGGGGGAGCAGTACTTC.

The chain couples TRBV6-6 to TRBJ1-1; 9 bases are a match to TRBD1. The CDR3 has 14 amino acids. The V and J ends lost 4 bases and 11 bases, in that order; junction bases with no gene match: 11. In germline, CDR1 is MNHNY, CDR2 SVGAGI (reference sequence). The CDR3 loop is CASSSGQGFKRAFF. The CDR3 region has the DNA TGTGCCAGCAGTTCGGGACAGGGTTTTAAGAGGGCTTTCTTT.

This sequence joins TRBV18 and TRBJ1-1, with TRBD1 as a possible D gene (5 bases). The V gene's germline CDR1 is KGHSH and CDR2 LQKENI. The CDR3 totals 16 residues. V gave up 1 base and J gave up 0 bases, with 12 bases separating them. CDR3 sequence (DNA): TGTGCCAGCTCACCACAGGGACGGAAGATGAACACTGAAGCTTTCTTT. It specifies CASSPQGRKMNTEAFF. Based on the CDR3 plus reference TRBV18 and TRBJ1-1, the full variable domain is NAGVMQNPRHLVRRRGQEARLRCSPMKGHSHVYWYRQLPEEGLKFMVYLQKENIIDESGMPKERFSAEFPKEGPSILRIQQVVRGDSAAYFCASSPQGRKMNTEAFFGQGTRLTVV.

The chain employs TRBV2 and TRBJ2-1; D unclear. Trimming left V 8 bases short and J 7 bases short, with 6 bases between. The CDR3 runs to 10 residues. CDR1 SNHLY and CDR2 FYNNEI come from the germline V gene. The DNA for the CDR3 is TGTGCCAGCGGGCGGAATGAGCAGTTCTTC. It specifies CASGRNEQFF.

This chain connects TRBV28 to TRBJ1-5; maybe TRBD1 (6 bases). Germline CDR1 MDHEN, CDR2 SYDVKM. Between the trimmed V and J ends, which lost 7 bases and 3 bases, there was a span of 22 bases. The length of the CDR3 is 17 residues. The CDR3, as DNA: TGTGCCAGCACCCCCCTTGACAGGATACGAAACAATCAGCCCCAGCATTTT. This translates into CASTPLDRIRNNQPQHF.

The chain recombines TRBV2 with TRBJ2-5; D might be TRBD2 (6 bases). The germline CDR1 and CDR2 sequences are SNHLY and FYNNEI. The CDR3 has 14 amino acids. V lost 3 bases and J lost 3, with 11 bases in between. As DNA, the CDR3 is TGTGCCAGCAGTGACAGGACGGGGGAAGAGACCCAGTACTTC. This codes for CASSDRTGEETQYF.

CDR3 nucleotides: TGTGCCAGCAGCTTTTACTGGGAACGTAACACTGAAGCTTTCTTT. Amino acid sequence: CASSFYWERNTEAFF. The chain uses TRBV5-5 and TRBJ1-1; D ambiguous. The V end lost 2 bases, the J end lost 2 bases, and 13 bases lay between the germline ends. Germline assignment: CDR1 SGHKS and CDR2 YYEKEE (reference sequence). The CDR3 is 15 residues long.

V usage is TRBV25-1 and J usage is TRBJ2-7; D is unresolved. The CDR3 has 15 amino acids. V was cut by 4 bases and J by 2 bases, with 15 bases left in between. Germline V lookup: CDR1 MGHDK, CDR2 SYGVNS. The DNA of the CDR3 is TGTGCCAGCAGTGTGGGTAGCCCCGGTGCCTACGAGCAGTACTTC. Translating gives CASSVGSPGAYEQYF.

V gene TRBV11-2 combines with J gene TRBJ1-6; D unclear. V lost 1 base and J 5 bases, leaving 9 bases between the germline ends. There are 15 residues in the CDR3. From germline, CDR1 is SGHAT and CDR2 FQNNGV. Here the CDR3 DNA reads TGTGCCAGCAGCTTAGGGTCGGCAGATAATTCACCCCTCCACTTT. Translated: CASSLGSADNSPLHF. Based on the CDR3 plus reference TRBV11-2 and TRBJ1-6, the full variable domain is EAGVAQSPRYKIIEKRQSVAFWCNPISGHATLYWYQQILGQGPKLLIQFQNNGVVDDSQLPKDRFSAERLKGVDSTLKIQPAKLEDSAVYLCASSLGSADNSPLHFGNGTRLTVT.

This clone was recorded only once. J is TRBJ2-7 and V is TRBV6-5; 12 positions match TRBD2. The CDR3 totals 16 residues. Germline trimming cut 2 bases from V and 2 bases from J; bases unmatched to any gene: 4. In germline, CDR1 is MNHEY, CDR2 SVGAGI. DNA for the CDR3: TGTGCCAGCAGTTACGACGGACTAGCGGGACCCTACGAGCAGTACTTC. Translating gives CASSYDGLAGPYEQYF.

The chain combines TRBV28 with TRBJ2-5; weak D call: TRBD1 (6 bases). V lost 9 bases, J lost 0 bases, and 32 bases lay in between. The length of the CDR3 is 20 residues. Germline values: CDR1 MDHEN, CDR2 SYDVKM. CDR3 coding DNA: TGTGCCAGATTTAACCAAGTGGGGCCTTCAGGGGCTCTGTACCAAGAGACCCAGTACTTC. Amino acid sequence: CARFNQVGPSGALYQETQYF.

The chain carries TRBV28 and TRBJ1-5; no firm D call. V lost 6 bases and J lost 0, with 6 bases in between. CDR3 size: 13 residues. CDR1 MDHEN and CDR2 SYDVKM come from the germline V gene. The CDR3 DNA is TGTGCCAGCAGGCAAACTAGCAATCAGCCCCAGCATTTT. Translated, it gives CASRQTSNQPQHF.

The genes are TRBV5-1 and TRBJ1-3; a possible D gene is TRBD1 (6 bases). This CDR3 has 16 residues. Germline CDR1 reads SGHRS; CDR2 reads YFSETQ. V was pared by 0 bases and J by 2 bases, with 12 bases between. CDR3: CASSLEIGTTGNTIYF. DNA for the CDR3: TGCGCCAGCAGCTTGGAGATTGGGACAACTGGAAACACCATATATTTT. Full variable domain (missing parts from reference TRBV5-1 and TRBJ1-3): KAGVTQTPRYLIKTRGQQVTLSCSPISGHRSVSWYQQTPGQGLQFLFEYFSETQRNKGNFPGRFSGRQFSNSRSEMNVSTLELGDSALYLCASSLEIGTTGNTIYFGEGSWLTVV.

This chain uses TRBV14 with TRBJ2-5; 7 bases match TRBD2. Trimming took 1 base from V and 2 from J; bases not matched to a gene: 7. CDR1 and CDR2 (germline): SGHDN, FVKESK. CDR3 length equals 16 residues. The CDR3 is CASSQGFLAAQETQYF. The DNA of the CDR3 is TGTGCCAGCAGCCAAGGGTTCCTAGCGGCTCAAGAGACCCAGTACTTC.